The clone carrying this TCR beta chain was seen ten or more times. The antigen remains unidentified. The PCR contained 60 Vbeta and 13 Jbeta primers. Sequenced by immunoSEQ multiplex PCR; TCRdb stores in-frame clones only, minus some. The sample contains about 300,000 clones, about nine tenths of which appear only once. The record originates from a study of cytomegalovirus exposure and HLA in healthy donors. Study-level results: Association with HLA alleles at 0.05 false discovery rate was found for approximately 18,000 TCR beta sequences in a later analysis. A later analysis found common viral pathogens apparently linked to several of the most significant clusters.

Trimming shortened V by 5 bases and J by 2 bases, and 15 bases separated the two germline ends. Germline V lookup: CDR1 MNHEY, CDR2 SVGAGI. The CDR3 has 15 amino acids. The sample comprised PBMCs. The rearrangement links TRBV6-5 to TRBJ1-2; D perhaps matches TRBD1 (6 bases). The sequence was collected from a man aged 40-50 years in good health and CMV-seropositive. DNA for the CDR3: TGTGCCAGCAGTACACCGGGACACTTGAACTATGGCTACACCTTC. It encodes CASSTPGHLNYGYTF.